A selection of T cell receptor beta chains follows, all from one sample in a study of tumor-infiltrating lymphocytes in primary liver carcinoma. One entry per CDR3 protein results from TCRdb running MiXCR on the multiplex PCR reads. The repertoire has approximately 73,000 distinct CDR3 sequences, roughly 69% of them found once; the top ten carry 25% to 30%. Sequencing was carried out using liver tumor tissue from sampling region 4. The receptors were sampled from a middle-aged man with primary liver carcinoma and hepatitis B virus infection. CDR3s leave out the opening cysteine and the closing phenylalanine or tryptophan.

TRBV5-6	TRBJ2-1	ASSPLAYNEQF
TRBV6-1	TRBJ2-7	ASSGPSHEHY
TRBV6-5	TRBJ1-1	ASSHPEREAF
TRBV4-1	TRBJ2-1	VSSSPRGPYNEHF
TRBV10-3	TRBJ1-6	AIMRGFESPLY
TRBV12-5	TRBJ1-1	ASGLEQGEAF
TRBV28	TRBJ2-3	ASSLPFGTQY
TRBV20-1	TRBJ1-1	SGIDIKNTEAF
TRBV6-1	TRBJ2-2	ASRPDTGELF
TRBV11-3	TRBJ2-1	ASSLSGGPNKQF
TRBV19	TRBJ2-4	ASGKASSGIAKNIQY
TRBV5-1	TRBJ1-1	ASSWIPGQEAF
TRBV11-3	TRBJ2-2	ASSFGLGTGELF
TRBV13	TRBJ1-6	ASGPQGAYNSPLH
TRBV12-5	TRBJ2-7	ASGLGCNFTDPHRCEQY
TRBV11-2	TRBJ2-7	ASSLPGQRAWQY
TRBV28	TRBJ2-7	VSSLIQADEQY
TRBV11-2	TRBJ2-6	ATQRPRSGANLLT
TRBV29-1	TRBJ2-1	TGGPTSYNEQF
TRBV14	TRBJ2-1	ASNHPGGGYNKQF
TRBV11-2	TRBJ1-3	APAQRVGNTIY
TRBV11-2	TRBJ2-3	ASSSQGGLLMNTQY
TRBV7-8	TRBJ2-2	ASSPLRGPNTGELF
TRBV11-2	TRBJ2-1	ASSFRLAGDFNGQL
TRBV28	TRBJ2-7	VSSSRTLVH
TRBV10-2	TRBJ2-5	ASGSVKETQY
TRBV11-2	TRBJ2-7	ASSFRGIGVLVGEQY
TRBV18	TRBJ2-7	AISRRGIDEQY
TRBV29-1	TRBJ2-3	SVGVGQWDTLY
TRBV14	TRBJ2-3	ASSRDIYGLGGTDTQY
TRBV6-1	TRBJ2-7	ASMYLGYEQY
TRBV11-2	TRBJ2-2	TSNTNTGELF
TRBV18	TRBJ1-5	ASSPTGGGGNQPQH
TRBV28	TRBJ2-1	ASSPQLAPTPGF
TRBV29-1	TRBJ2-1	SCGEGVNNEHF
TRBV2	TRBJ2-7	ASTNLHGKEQY
TRBV4-1	TRBJ2-7	ASSLTGQGFERY
TRBV28	TRBJ2-2	ASSSWTLANSRELF
TRBV11-1	TRBJ2-2	ASSLEGNTGELF
TRBV6-5	TRBJ2-2	ASRGNHQNTGELF
TRBV3-1	TRBJ2-3	ASSQAGADTQY
TRBV4-2	TRBJ2-5	ASNQTDRVAETQY
TRBV12-3/TRBV12-4	TRBJ1-2	VSSLRDRPFYDHT
TRBV29-1	TRBJ2-1	SVGMCRNEQF
TRBV28	TRBJ2-7	ASSLSGGSSYEQY
TRBV5-1	TRBJ1-3	ASSLGDFSGNTIY
TRBV11-1	TRBJ2-1	ASSLRPRLAAYSYSEQF
TRBV28	TRBJ2-5	ASSFVLAGAGETQY